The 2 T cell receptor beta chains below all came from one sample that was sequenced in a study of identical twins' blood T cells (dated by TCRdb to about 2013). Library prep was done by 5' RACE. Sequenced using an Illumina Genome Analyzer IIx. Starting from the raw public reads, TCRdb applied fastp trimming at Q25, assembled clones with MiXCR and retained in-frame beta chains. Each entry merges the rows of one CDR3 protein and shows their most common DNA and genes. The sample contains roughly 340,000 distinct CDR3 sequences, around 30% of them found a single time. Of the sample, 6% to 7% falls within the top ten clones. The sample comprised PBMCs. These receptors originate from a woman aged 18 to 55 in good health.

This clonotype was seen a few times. The CDR3 nucleotides read TGCAGCGTTATGGTATCCGAGCAGTACTTC. Translating gives CSVMVSEQYF. This sequence joins TRBV29-1 and TRBJ2-7; D is ambiguous. This CDR3 has 10 residues. Trimming cost V 5 bases and J 6 bases, with 8 bases left between them. Germline V lookup: CDR1 SQVTM, CDR2 ANQGSEA.

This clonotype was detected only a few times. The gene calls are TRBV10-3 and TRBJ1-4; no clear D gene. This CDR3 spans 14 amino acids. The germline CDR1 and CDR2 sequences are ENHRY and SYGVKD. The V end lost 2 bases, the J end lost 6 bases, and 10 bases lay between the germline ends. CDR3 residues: CAISEGRSHEKLFF. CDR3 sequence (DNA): TGTGCCATCAGTGAGGGGAGGTCTCATGAAAAACTGTTTTTT.